This T cell receptor (beta chain) was captured by sequencing in a study of T cell responses to AZD1222 COVID-19 vaccine. Study-level points and caveats: Among the donors, most were white British and more were female, and clonal diversity was possibly underestimated.

As regards this clone: Its antigen is as yet unknown.

TCRdb keeps only in-frame clones here, not all; method: immunoSEQ multiplex PCR. The sample carries about 92,000 clones, approximately 91% recorded once. The CDR3 covers 15 residues. Germline lookup yields CDR1 KGHSH and CDR2 LQKENI. Trimming took 3 bases from V and 6 from J; bases not matched to a gene: 4. This sequence joins TRBV18 and TRBJ2-4, with TRBD1 identical over 11 bases. The clonotype was recovered from an adult in good health. Source: peripheral blood, taken on day 0 of AZD1222 vaccination. The CDR3 is CASSPQGQGGNIQYF. The CDR3 DNA is TGTGCCAGCTCACCCCAGGGACAGGGGGGAAACATTCAGTACTTC.